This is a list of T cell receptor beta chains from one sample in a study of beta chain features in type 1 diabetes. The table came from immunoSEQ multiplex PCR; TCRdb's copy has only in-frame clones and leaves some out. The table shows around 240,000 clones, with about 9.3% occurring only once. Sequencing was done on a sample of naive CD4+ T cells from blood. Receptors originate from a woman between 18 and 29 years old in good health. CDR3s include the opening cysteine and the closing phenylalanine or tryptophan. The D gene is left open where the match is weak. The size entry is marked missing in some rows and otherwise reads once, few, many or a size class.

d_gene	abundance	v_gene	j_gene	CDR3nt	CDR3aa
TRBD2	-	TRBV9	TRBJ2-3	TGTGCCAGCAGCGTAGCTGCGGGGGGGTGGGAAGATACGCAGTATTTT	CASSVAAGGWEDTQYF
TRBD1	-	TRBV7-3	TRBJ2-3	TGTGCCAGCAGCTTAACTGGGACAGGTGGGGGCACAGATACGCAGTATTTT	CASSLTGTGGGTDTQYF
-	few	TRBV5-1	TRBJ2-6	TGCGCCAGCAACTCCGGGTTGGGTACCGGGGCCAACGTCCTGACTTTC	CASNSGLGTGANVLTF
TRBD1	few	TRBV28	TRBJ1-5	TGTGCCAGCACCAGGCCTGACAGGGGGCCCGATCAGCCCCAGCATTTT	CASTRPDRGPDQPQHF
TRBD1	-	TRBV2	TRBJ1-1	TGTGCCAGCAGTACTCCGAGGACAGGGGGCATGAGGACTGAAGCTTTCTTT	CASSTPRTGGMRTEAFF
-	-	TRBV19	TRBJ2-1	TGTGCCAGTAGTATCGGGAGCTATGACAATGAGCAGTTCTTC	CASSIGSYDNEQFF
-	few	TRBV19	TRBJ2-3	TGTGCCAGTAGTATAGTCTCGGGGAGCACAGATACGCAGTATTTT	CASSIVSGSTDTQYF
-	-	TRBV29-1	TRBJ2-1	TGCAGCGCAGGGGGGTACAATGAGCAGTTCTTC	CSAGGYNEQFF
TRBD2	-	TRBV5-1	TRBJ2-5	TGCGCCAGCAGCCCTAGGGACTATCCCCAAGAGACCCAGTACTTC	CASSPRDYPQETQYF
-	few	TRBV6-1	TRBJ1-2	TGTGCCAGCAGTGAAGCGCCGGGACTGAGCTATGGCTACACCTTC	CASSEAPGLSYGYTF
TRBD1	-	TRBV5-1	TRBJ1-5	TGCGCCAGCAGCTTACAGGGGGCAAATGAGCCCCAGCATTTT	CASSLQGANEPQHF
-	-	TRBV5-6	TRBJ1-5	TGTGCCAGCAGTTTCGGACAGTGGGATCAGCCCCAGCATTTT	CASSFGQWDQPQHF
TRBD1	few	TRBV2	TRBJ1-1	TGTGCCAGTGATAGCAGGACAGGGGCGAGGGGCGCTTTCTTT	CASDSRTGARGAFF
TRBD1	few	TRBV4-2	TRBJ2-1	TGTGCCAGCAGGGACCAGAGACAGGGGTTTTACAATGAGCAGTTCTTC	CASRDQRQGFYNEQFF
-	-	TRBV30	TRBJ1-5	TGTGCCTGGAGTGTTGGTTCTAGAGGTCAGCCCCAGCATTTT	CAWSVGSRGQPQHF
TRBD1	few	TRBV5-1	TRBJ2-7	TGCGCCAGCACCTCGGGGACAGGGACCTACGAGCAGTACTTC	CASTSGTGTYEQYF
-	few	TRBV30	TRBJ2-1	TGTGCCTGTCCGACAGGTTACAATGAGCAGTTCTTC	CACPTGYNEQFF
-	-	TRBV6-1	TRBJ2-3	TGTGCCAGCAGTGGTCGCGGGATAAGCGCAGATACGCAGTATTTT	CASSGRGISADTQYF
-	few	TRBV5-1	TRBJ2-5	TGCGCCAGCAGCTTGGTAGCGAGGGAGACCCAGTACTTC	CASSLVARETQYF
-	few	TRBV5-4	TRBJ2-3	TGTGCCAGCAGCTTGGTATCGGGAGGCACAGATACGCAGTATTTT	CASSLVSGGTDTQYF
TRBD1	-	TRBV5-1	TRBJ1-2	TGCGCCAGCAGCTTGGGACAGGGGAGCTATGGCTACACCTTC	CASSLGQGSYGYTF
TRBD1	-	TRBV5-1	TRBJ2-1	TGCGCCAGCAGCTCCGGGACAGGGGTCAATGAGCAGTTCTTC	CASSSGTGVNEQFF
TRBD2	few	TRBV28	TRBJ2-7	TGTGCCAGCACTGAAAGCGGGGGGGCTTACGAGCAGTACTTC	CASTESGGAYEQYF
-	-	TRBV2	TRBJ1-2	TGTGCCAGCAGTGAATCAGACTATGGCTACACCTTC	CASSESDYGYTF
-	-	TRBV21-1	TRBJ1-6	TGTGCCAGCAGCAAAGCGCTTTCAGGGTTTAATTCACCCCTCCACTTT	CASSKALSGFNSPLHF
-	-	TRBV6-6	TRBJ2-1	TGTGCCAGCAGTTACTCGGGTCAGGGCAAGAATGAGCAGTTCTTC	CASSYSGQGKNEQFF
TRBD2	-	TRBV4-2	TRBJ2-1	TGTGCCAGCAGCCAAGAAGAGCGGGGAACTCAAAATGAGCAGTTCTTC	CASSQEERGTQNEQFF
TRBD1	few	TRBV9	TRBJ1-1	TGTGCCAGCAGCCCCACACAGGGGGTAGGCACTGAAGCTTTCTTT	CASSPTQGVGTEAFF
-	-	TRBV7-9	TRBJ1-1	TGTGCCAGCAGCTTAGCCCTATCGGCAATCGGGTCGGGGTTGACAGCTTTCTTT	CASSLALSAIGSGLTAFF
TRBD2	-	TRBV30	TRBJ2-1	TGTGCCCGAACCGGGACTAGCGGGAGAGGTGAGCAGTTCTTC	CARTGTSGRGEQFF
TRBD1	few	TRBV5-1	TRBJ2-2	TGCGCCAGCAGCCCCCGGGACAGGGGGACCGGGGAGCTGTTTTTT	CASSPRDRGTGELFF
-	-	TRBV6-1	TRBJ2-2	TGTGCCAGCATCCCTCTGACAGGGAACACCGGGGAGCTGTTTTTT	CASIPLTGNTGELFF
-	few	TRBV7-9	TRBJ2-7	TGTGCCAGCAGCCAACTGGGGGGGACACTCGAGCAGTACTTC	CASSQLGGTLEQYF
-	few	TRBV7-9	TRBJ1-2	TGTGCCAGCAGCTTAGTGGAGGGGCAGTTCTATGGCTACACCTTC	CASSLVEGQFYGYTF
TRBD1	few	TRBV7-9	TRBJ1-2	TGTGCCAGCAGCTTGGCAGGGGGCGACTATGGCTACACCTTC	CASSLAGGDYGYTF